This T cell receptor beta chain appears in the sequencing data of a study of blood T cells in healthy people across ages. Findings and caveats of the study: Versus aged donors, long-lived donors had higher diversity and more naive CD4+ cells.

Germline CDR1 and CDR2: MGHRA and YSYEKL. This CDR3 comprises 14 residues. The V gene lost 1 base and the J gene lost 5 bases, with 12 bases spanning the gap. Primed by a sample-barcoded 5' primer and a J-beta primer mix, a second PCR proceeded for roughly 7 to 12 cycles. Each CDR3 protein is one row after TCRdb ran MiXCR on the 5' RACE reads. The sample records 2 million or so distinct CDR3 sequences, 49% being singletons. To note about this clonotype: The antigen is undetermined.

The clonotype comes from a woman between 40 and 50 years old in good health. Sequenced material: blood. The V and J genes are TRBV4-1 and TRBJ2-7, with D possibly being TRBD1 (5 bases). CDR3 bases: TGCGCCAGCAGCCAAGTTACAGGTCCCGACGAGCAGTACTTC. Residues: CASSQVTGPDEQYF.